This TCR beta chain was obtained from a study of blood T cell repertoires in COVID-19. Either two negative PCRs, clearance, or symptom resolution qualified Cohort 3 donors as recovered. This CDR3 is 15 amino acids long. With V trimmed by 3 bases and J by 4 bases, 5 bases remained unmatched. The V gene's germline CDR1 is SGDLS and CDR2 YYNGEE. Generated by immunoSEQ multiplex PCR, the TCRdb table keeps only in-frame clones and is missing some. Here the sample spans about 480,000 clones, 88% being singletons. The sequence derives from a woman aged 35 to 49 who had recovered from COVID-19. The sample comprised PBMCs or T cells enriched from blood (not recorded which). The rearrangement links TRBV9 to TRBJ1-1; 11 bases fit TRBD1. CDR3 nucleotides: TGTGCCAGCAGCGGGACAGGGGGCGCGAGCACTGAAGCTTTCTTT. Translating it yields CASSGTGGASTEAFF.